This T cell receptor beta chain came from a study of blood T cell repertoires in COVID-19. Germline V lookup: CDR1 MNHEY, CDR2 SVGAGI. V was pared by 5 bases and J by 6 bases, with 14 bases between. The CDR3 loop spans 14 amino acids. TCRdb keeps only in-frame clones here, not all; method: immunoSEQ multiplex PCR. The sample holds over 85,000 clones, roughly four fifths seen once. The J gene is TRBJ1-5, the V gene TRBV6-5; D call uncertain. The receptor's source is an older woman with acute or convalescent COVID-19. Sequencing was performed on peripheral blood. CDR3 protein: CASSRGSPGQPQHF. DNA of the CDR3: TGTGCCAGCAGTCGTGGCAGTCCTGGTCAGCCCCAGCATTTT.